Presented here are 16 T cell receptor beta chains from one specimen sequenced in a study of blood T cell repertoires in COVID-19. TCRdb's table, derived via immunoSEQ multiplex PCR, lists solely in-frame clones and lacks some. This sample carries 55,000 to 80,000 clones, roughly nine tenths of them seen once, and the ten largest clones take about 7.4%. The sequenced sample consisted of peripheral blood. These receptors came from a man aged 45-65 years with active COVID-19.

This chain connects TRBV18 to TRBJ1-4, with D possibly being TRBD1 (6 bases). CDR3 length: 14 residues. Looked up from germline, CDR1 is KGHSH and CDR2 is LQKENI. Trimming left V 3 bases short and J 8 bases short, with 13 bases between. The CDR3 sequence: CASSPAGEREKLFF. CDR3 nucleotide sequence: TGTGCCAGCTCACCGGCAGGGGAGCGGGAAAAACTGTTTTTT.

The V and J genes are TRBV19 and TRBJ1-4; TRBD1 agrees at 7 bases. J gave up 0 bases and V 7 bases, and 2 bases lay outside the gene matches. The CDR3 loop spans 14 amino acids. Per germline, CDR1 LNHDA and CDR2 SQIVND (reference sequence). The CDR3 sequence: CASKQGATNEKLFF. The CDR3 nucleotides read TGTGCCAGTAAGCAGGGGGCAACTAATGAAAAACTGTTTTTT.

The V call is TRBV4-3, the J call TRBJ1-2; the D gene is possibly TRBD1 (5 bases). Between the trimmed V and J ends, which lost 1 base and 0 bases, there was a span of 12 bases. CDR1 LGHNA and CDR2 YSLEER come from the germline V gene. This CDR3 has 16 amino acids. The CDR3 region has the DNA TGCGCCAGCAGCCAAGGCAGGGCTGGCTCTAACTATGGCTACACCTTC. The encoded protein is CASSQGRAGSNYGYTF.

The chain joins TRBV5-1 to TRBJ1-2; weak D call: TRBD1 (6 bases). CDR3 length: 12 amino acids. The V gene's germline CDR1 is SGHRS and CDR2 YFSETQ. The germline V and J ends were trimmed by 2 bases and 5 bases, with 7 bases remaining between them. Here the CDR3 DNA reads TGCGCCAGCAGCTTCACAGGGTATGGCTACACCTTC. Protein product: CASSFTGYGYTF.

The CDR3 region has the DNA TGTGCCAGCAGTTTGGGGAGGGGTGAAGCTTTCTTT. This sequence encodes CASSLGRGEAFF. The chain has TRBV12-3 or TRBV12-4 and TRBJ1-1, with D perhaps TRBD1 (5 bases). The CDR3 is 12 residues long. V lost 3 bases and J lost 7, with 9 bases in between.

This clone was recorded only once. This chain joins TRBV5-4 and TRBJ2-5; 9 bases line up with TRBD1. Germline V gene sequence: CDR1 SGHNT, CDR2 YYREEE (reference sequence). The trim removed 4 bases at V and 4 bases at J, leaving 8 bases unmatched. This CDR3 contains 15 residues. CDR3 sequence: CASSPAQGALETQYF. CDR3 coding DNA: TGTGCCAGCAGCCCGGCACAGGGGGCCTTAGAGACCCAGTACTTC.

This sequence joins TRBV6-1 and TRBJ1-6, with no clear D. Germline CDR1 MNHNS, CDR2 SASEGT. The V gene lost 2 bases and the J gene lost 0 bases, with 8 bases spanning the gap. The CDR3 consists of 16 residues. CDR3 loop: CASSESGPSYNSPLHF. For the CDR3, the DNA is TGTGCCAGCAGTGAAAGCGGGCCCTCCTATAATTCACCCCTCCACTTT.

This chain connects TRBV11-2 to TRBJ2-2; 7 bases agree with TRBD2. CDR1 SGHAT and CDR2 FQNNGV come from the germline V gene. V trimming: 4 bases; J trimming: 4 bases; junction bases outside the gene matches: 6. This CDR3 is built from 15 residues. The CDR3 region is CASSWTRPITGELFF. For the CDR3, the DNA is TGTGCCAGCAGCTGGACTAGGCCTATCACCGGGGAGCTGTTTTTT.

The rearrangement links TRBV10-3 to TRBJ1-2; 9 bases align to TRBD1. The J segment lost 4 bases and the V segment lost 2 bases, leaving 8 bases of the junction unmatched. CDR1 is ENHRY, CDR2 SYGVKD, per germline. The CDR3 has 16 residues. The CDR3 loop reads CAISETDRGGGYGYTF. Here the CDR3 DNA reads TGTGCCATCAGTGAGACCGACAGGGGGGGTGGCTATGGCTACACCTTC.

The CDR3 DNA sequence: TGCGCCAGCAGTTGGACTAGCGGGTACAATGAGCAGTTCTTC. Translating gives CASSWTSGYNEQFF. This chain uses TRBV5-1 with TRBJ2-1; 11 bases are a match to TRBD2. CDR1 and CDR2 (germline): SGHRS, YFSETQ. Trimming took 5 bases from V and 4 from J; bases not matched to a gene: 2. The length of the CDR3 is 14 residues.

The chain is built from TRBV5-4 and TRBJ1-3; D uncertain. The V end lost 6 bases, the J end lost 0 bases, and 10 bases lay between the germline ends. Per the germline V gene, CDR1 is SGHNT and CDR2 is YYREEE (reference sequence). This CDR3 comprises 14 residues. As DNA, the CDR3 is TGTGCCAGCAAAGCCGAACCCTCTGGAAACACCATATATTTT. Its translation: CASKAEPSGNTIYF.

The rearrangement joins TRBV11-3 to TRBJ2-1; TRBD1 matches 10 bases. This CDR3 has 14 amino acids. The germline CDR1 and CDR2 sequences are SGHNT and YENEEA. V lost 4 bases to trimming and J lost 5 bases; unmatched junction nucleotides: 2. The CDR3 loop is CASSSDRGNNEQFF. The CDR3, as DNA: TGTGCCAGCAGCTCGGACAGGGGGAACAATGAGCAGTTCTTC. The full variable domain, its missing parts supplied by reference TRBV11-3 and TRBJ2-1, is EAGVVQSPRYKIIEKKQPVAFWCNPISGHNTLYWYLQNLGQGPELLIRYENEEAVDDSQLPKDRFSAERLKGVDSTLKIQPAELGDSAVYLCASSSDRGNNEQFFGPGTRLTVL.

The genes are TRBV7-2 and TRBJ2-3; D is perhaps TRBD1 (6 bases). Germline V gives CDR1 SGHTA, CDR2 FQGNSA. V lost 2 bases and J 4 bases, leaving 13 bases between the germline ends. There are 15 residues in the CDR3. The CDR3 nucleotides read TGTGCCAGCAGCTTAAGGCAGGGGTCTTCAGATACGCAGTATTTT. Translation gives CASSLRQGSSDTQYF.

This chain links TRBV11-2 with TRBJ2-7; 7 bases align to TRBD2. The CDR3 consists of 16 residues. V lost 6 bases and J lost 0; bases outside the gene matches: 11. Germline CDR1 reads SGHAT; CDR2 reads FQNNGV. The CDR3 nucleotides are TGTGCCAGCAGGACCGTTGGGGGGAGGGTCTCCTACGAGCAGTACTTC. Residues: CASRTVGGRVSYEQYF. Based on the CDR3 plus reference TRBV11-2 and TRBJ2-7, the full variable domain is EAGVAQSPRYKIIEKRQSVAFWCNPISGHATLYWYQQILGQGPKLLIQFQNNGVVDDSQLPKDRFSAERLKGVDSTLKIQPAKLEDSAVYLCASRTVGGRVSYEQYFGPGTRLTVT.

This CDR3 reads CASSLVDGVTDTQYF. As DNA, the CDR3 is TGCGCCAGCAGCTTGGTGGACGGGGTCACAGATACGCAGTATTTT. This chain links TRBV5-1 with TRBJ2-3; D is possibly TRBD2 (5 bases). The V gene lost 0 bases and the J gene lost 2 bases, with 10 bases spanning the gap. Germline CDR1 SGHRS, CDR2 YFSETQ. The CDR3 runs 15 residues. Drawing the rest from reference TRBV5-1 and TRBJ2-3, the complete variable domain is KAGVTQTPRYLIKTRGQQVTLSCSPISGHRSVSWYQQTPGQGLQFLFEYFSETQRNKGNFPGRFSGRQFSNSRSEMNVSTLELGDSALYLCASSLVDGVTDTQYFGPGTRLTVL.

This clone was seen once. The rearrangement links TRBV7-2 to TRBJ2-4, with TRBD1 matching 9 bases. This CDR3 comprises 16 residues. The germline V gene encodes CDR1 SGHTA and CDR2 FQGNSA. J lost 12 bases, V lost 8 bases, and 20 bases had no gene match. The CDR3 DNA reads TGTGCCAGCGGACTCTCAGAATCCGGGACAGGGACTTCTCAGTACTTC. Amino acid sequence: CASGLSESGTGTSQYF.